This entry is about one T cell receptor beta chain. V shed 5 bases and J shed 3 bases, with 8 bases lying between them. The CDR3 covers 13 residues. Germline V gives CDR1 LNHDA, CDR2 SQIVND (reference sequence). This sample is part of a study of blood T cell repertoires in COVID-19. Study overall: The analysed material was cDNA or gDNA that came from T cells, B-cell-depleted T cells, or PBMCs.

Some clones are missing from TCRdb's copy, which holds only in-frame ones; the method was immunoSEQ multiplex PCR. The sample shows about 170,000 clones, just under 90% of them seen only once. The chain employs TRBV19 and TRBJ1-5; D not certain. The receptor's source is a man between 18 and 35 years old with active or convalescent COVID-19. The source material was peripheral blood. The CDR3 here is CASSPGYNQPQHF. The CDR3, as DNA: TGTGCCAGTAGTCCCGGTTACAATCAGCCCCAGCATTTT.